Below are 5 T cell receptor beta chains sequenced from a single sample in a study of radiotherapy plus CTLA-4 blockade in lung cancer. The method was immunoSEQ multiplex PCR; TCRdb's version includes in-frame clones alone and lacks a portion of them. The table shows under 65,000 clones, with about four fifths occurring only once. Sequenced material: peripheral blood, taken from a patient treated with radiotherapy plus ipilimumab. The receptors stem from a human donor with non-small cell lung cancer who had a complete response to radiotherapy plus ipilimumab.

The chain carries TRBV7-2 and TRBJ2-1; 11 nucleotides line up with TRBD2. Looked up from germline, CDR1 is SGHTA and CDR2 is FQGNSA. Trimming removed 4 bases from V and 11 bases from J; junction bases left unmatched: 10. This CDR3 contains 15 residues. As DNA, the CDR3 is TGTGCCAGCAGCTCAACTAGCGGGAGAATCCCACAGCAGTTCTTC. It codes for CASSSTSGRIPQQFF.

The V call is TRBV11-3, the J call TRBJ1-6, with D unresolved. Per germline, CDR1 SGHNT and CDR2 YENEEA. Trimming shortened V by 5 bases and J by 7 bases, and 15 bases separated the two germline ends. CDR3 length equals 15 residues. CDR3 coding DNA: TGTGCCAGCAGCCTGGACCCGGGAGCCAATTCACCCCTCCACTTT. It yields the protein CASSLDPGANSPLHF.

This rearrangement joins TRBV7-9 to TRBJ1-2; D is unresolved. Trimming pared 1 base from V and 10 bases from J, leaving 16 bases between. The V gene's germline CDR1 is SEHNR and CDR2 FQNEAQ (reference sequence). The CDR3 extends over 14 amino acids. CDR3 DNA sequence: TGTGCCAGCAGCTTAGGGCAGGCCACGGGGTTCTACACCTTC. Translating gives CASSLGQATGFYTF. The full variable domain, with the rest looked up from reference TRBV7-9 and TRBJ1-2, is DTGVSQNPRHKITKRGQNVTFRCDPISEHNRLYWYRQTLGQGPEFLTYFQNEAQLEKSRLLSDRFSAERPKGSFSTLEIQRTEQGDSAMYLCASSLGQATGFYTFGSGTRLTVV.

The table lists this clone with a few counts. CDR3 amino acids: CASSRRGGGTGELFF. CDR3 coding DNA: TGTGCCAGCAGTCGGCGGGGGGGCGGCACCGGGGAGCTGTTTTTT. The J gene is TRBJ2-2, the V gene TRBV2; TRBD2 matches at 9 bases. The CDR3 consists of 15 residues. Per germline, CDR1 SNHLY and CDR2 FYNNEI. With V trimmed by 5 bases and J by 4 bases, 5 bases remained unmatched.

The V and J genes are TRBV10-2 and TRBJ2-7; 7 bases agree with TRBD1. Trimming took 6 bases from V and 5 from J; bases not matched to a gene: 4. The germline CDR1 and CDR2 sequences are WSHSY and SAAADI. The CDR3 consists of 12 residues. CDR3 in DNA: TGCGCCAGCAGGGGCACAGGGGACGAGCAGTACGTC. Translating it yields CASRGTGDEQYV.